This paragraph reports one TCR beta chain. No antigen is known for it. Base qualities are not at hand, and no much larger clone is one base apart. A single peripheral blood draw of around 100 mL on average was collected from each donor into heparinised tubes. Naive, central memory, regulatory and stem cell-like memory CD4+ T cells were sorted on a BD FACSAria II using a panel including CD45RO, CCR7, CD25, CD127, CD95 and CD27. All sorted populations exceeded 98% purity. PBMCs were separated immediately by Lymphoprep density gradient centrifugation and were stained directly, without being cultured. So that batch effects would be minimized, each experiment stained and sorted samples in pairs, pairing one healthy donor with one patient. All of the isolated RNA was reverse transcribed with the High Capacity cDNA Reverse Transcription Kit, so expressed TCRB transcripts were sequenced. Stem cell-like memory T cell samples underwent survey-depth immunoSEQ sequencing, averaging about 1.01 million total reads per sample. Sorted cells were lysed in RLT buffer and RNA was extracted with DNase-treated RNeasy Micro or Mini kits, depending on cell number. Each cell subset was processed on its own to prevent cross-contamination, while patient and healthy donor samples were processed together. TCRB sequences were amplified from cDNA with the immunoSEQ multiplex PCR, producing 87-bp fragments spanning the CDR3 region. The amplicons were sequenced using the Illumina HiSeq platform. As for how the authors treated the data: PCR bias was corrected computationally using synthetic template baselines, and reads within Hamming distance 2 were collapsed, with unmergeable singletons discarded. Reads were aligned to IMGT to assign V, D and J genes, CDR3 length, and insertions or deletions at six rearrangement sites. Within each subset, clonotype counts were normalized to the number of sorted cells before true diversity and Gini coefficients were calculated with the tcR R package. The overlap coefficient, calculated on TCRB nucleotide sequences, was used to measure repertoire sharing. The clones in this table, taken by TCRdb from immuneACCESS, are in-frame only. Not every clone is retained; where verified, under half of the shortfall comes from an unresolved V gene, and the cause of the rest is unknown. Clone size and the V and J calls come from that table; the DNA yielded D and trimming. The sample profile shows some 26,000 clones; about 70% of them were found once. The ten largest clones represent over 0.95% of the sample.

From the cysteine through the phenylalanine, the CDR3 covers 13 amino acids. Here the CDR3 DNA is all that survives: 39 bases in frame from base 1. The V and J ends are trimmed by 4 bases and 5 bases, leaving 9 bases between them. Reading the germline V gene gives CDR1 SNHLY and CDR2 FYNNEI. The sample is drawn from a study of beta chain features in type 1 diabetes (dated 2018 in TCRdb). Regarding the research as a whole: Patients and healthy donors did not differ in mean age, gender distribution, total cell number or subset yield. Across all samples, some 100,000,000 sorted cells were examined, and cell number per subset correlated strongly with RNA yield. The study compared the TCRB repertoires of sorted circulating CD4+ T cell subsets in recently diagnosed type 1 diabetes patients with those in matched healthy donors. Regulatory and stem cell-like memory subsets were obtained from only 8 patients and about 8 healthy donors, while naive and central memory subsets were obtained from all 30 or so donors. Study-wide conclusions, independent of this receptor: Naive, central memory and regulatory TCRB repertoires appeared to be more similar among patients than among healthy donors. In all four CD4+ subsets, TCRB CDR3 length was moderately but significantly shorter in type 1 diabetes patients. At VDJ recombination sites, type 1 diabetes patients had fewer insertions and more deleted nucleotides, which implies abnormalities in thymic rearrangement. Shorter templates might have been favored by PCR, but patient and control samples were amplified and corrected together, so both groups would have been affected equally by any skew. Because cDNA rather than genomic DNA was sequenced, highly expressing activated cells could have been over-represented, although no difference in activation and CD3 levels was found between groups. HLA sub-analyses involved small numbers of individuals, so any influence of HLA type on TCRB rearrangement remained unresolved.

This TCR was sampled from a woman aged 40-49 years with type 1 diabetes. The sequence is built from TRBV2 and TRBJ2-1; the D gene remains uncertain. Specimen: stem cell memory CD4+ T cells from blood. This sample's cell subset or site label indicates: stem cell-like memory CD4+ T cells. The CDR3 has the sequence CASSVLSDNEQFF. In nucleotides, the sequence is TGTGCCAGCAGTGTATTGTCCGACAATGAGCAGTTCTTC. This CDR3, with the reference TRBV2 and TRBJ2-1 proteins standing in past its ends, gives the full variable domain EPEVTQTPSHQVTQMGQEVILRCVPISNHLYFYWYRQILGQKVEFLVSFYNNEISEKSEIFDDQFSVERPDGSNFTLKIRSTKLEDSAMYFCASSVLSDNEQFFGPGTRLTVL.